Following are 8 T cell receptor beta chains from one sample sequenced in a study of blood T cells in healthy people across ages. Combining a sample-barcoded 5' primer with a J-beta primer mix, a second PCR ran for 7 to 11 cycles. Each CDR3 protein gets one entry after TCRdb re-called the 5' RACE reads with MiXCR. This sample has some 880,000 distinct CDR3 sequences, with roughly 34% found just once. Source material: blood. The receptors shown here come from a man in his late teens or twenties in good health.

There are a few counts of this clonotype. The rearrangement uses TRBV25-1 and TRBJ1-2; maybe TRBD1 (5 bases). The germline gives CDR1 MGHDK, CDR2 SYGVNS. CDR3 length: 14 amino acids. The ends were cut back, 4 bases at V and 0 bases at J, with 9 bases in the middle. CDR3 coding DNA: TGTGCCAGCAGTGGCCCCAGGGCTAACTATGGCTACACCTTC. Amino acids: CASSGPRANYGYTF.

The chain combines TRBV6-2 or TRBV6-3 with TRBJ2-3; 7 positions agree with TRBD2. Unmatched junction bases numbered 6, after V lost 6 bases and J lost 6 bases. This CDR3 is 13 amino acids long. Germline CDR1 and CDR2: MNHEY and SVGEGT. The DNA of the CDR3 is TGTGCCAGCAGCGGTACTAGCGCGGATACGCAGTATTTT. This codes for CASSGTSADTQYF.

This clonotype was seen only a few times. This rearrangement joins TRBV7-2 to TRBJ2-7; 7 bases align to TRBD2. J was trimmed by 5 bases and V by 5 bases; bases with no gene match: 15. CDR1 and CDR2 (germline): SGHTA, FQGNSA. This CDR3 contains 16 residues. For the CDR3, the DNA is TGTGCCAGCAGCCGGCTGGGAGGGTCTCGGCCCCACGAGCAGTACTTC. Residues: CASSRLGGSRPHEQYF.

The V gene is TRBV29-1, the J gene TRBJ1-4; D not resolved. The germline gives CDR1 SQVTM, CDR2 ANQGSEA. The CDR3 runs to 12 residues. The V end was cut by 4 bases, the J end by 4 bases, with 7 bases between. Here the CDR3 DNA reads TGCAGCGTTGGTGCCTTTAATGAAAAACTGTTTTTT. This gives the protein CSVGAFNEKLFF.

The V call is TRBV12-3 or TRBV12-4, the J call TRBJ2-1, with 9 bases fitting TRBD2. CDR3 length: 15 residues. Trimming removed 5 bases from V and 7 bases from J; junction bases left unmatched: 9. CDR3 bases: TGTGCCAGCAGTCCCCGCTTAGCGGGGGAGAATGAGCAGTTCTTC. It specifies CASSPRLAGENEQFF.

The chain is built from TRBV7-9 and TRBJ2-7, with 11 positions matching TRBD1. There are 17 residues in the CDR3. The germline V gene encodes CDR1 SEHNR and CDR2 FQNEAQ (reference sequence). V lost 3 bases, J lost 2 bases, and 9 bases stayed unmatched. CDR3 nucleotide sequence: TGTGCCAGCAGCTTTTTCCGGACAGGGGGCAAACCCTACGAGCAGTACTTC. Translating it yields CASSFFRTGGKPYEQYF. The whole variable domain, filled in from reference TRBV7-9 and TRBJ2-7, reads DTGVSQNPRHKITKRGQNVTFRCDPISEHNRLYWYRQTLGQGPEFLTYFQNEAQLEKSRLLSDRFSAERPKGSFSTLEIQRTEQGDSAMYLCASSFFRTGGKPYEQYFGPGTRLTVT.

On this clonotype itself: A much larger clone lies a single base off, so this may be a read error. The V gene is TRBV6-1, the J gene TRBJ2-1; 9 bases match TRBD1. Germline-derived CDR1 and CDR2 are MNHNS and SASEGT. The V and J ends lost 6 bases and 7 bases, in that order; junction bases with no gene match: 7. The CDR3 runs to 14 residues. CDR3 residues: CASRPGTGWNEQFF. In nucleotides, the CDR3 is TGTGCCAGCAGGCCCGGGACAGGGTGGAATGAGCAGTTCTTC.

A few counts support this clonotype. This chain connects TRBV5-1 to TRBJ2-1, with 9 bases aligning to TRBD2. The closer fit of TRBJ2-7 to the DNA end suggests the J call may be wrong. The germline CDR1 and CDR2 sequences are SGHRS and YFSETQ. The CDR3 sequence is 16 residues long. The CDR3 loop reads CASSGAGGPLYNEQYF. In DNA, the CDR3 is TGCGCCAGCAGCGGGGCGGGGGGGCCGTTATACAATGAGCAGTACTTC.